One T cell receptor (beta chain) is described in this entry. Clones were sequenced by immunoSEQ multiplex PCR, and TCRdb holds only the in-frame ones, with some missing. This table has roughly 110,000 clones, around 75% appearing once. This CDR3 comprises 14 residues. The germline V gene encodes CDR1 SGHKS and CDR2 YYEKEE (reference sequence). The ends were cut back, 4 bases at V and 6 bases at J, with 16 bases in the middle. The data originate from a study of blood T cell repertoires in COVID-19. Study-wide background: COVID-19 samples from acute and convalescent phases originated in the United States, Italy and Spain. The cDNA or gDNA used as material had been derived from T cells, B-cell-depleted T cells, or PBMCs.

The sequence derives from a human donor with acute or convalescent COVID-19. The donor label of this sample is uncertain. Sample: peripheral blood. The rearrangement uses TRBV5-5 and TRBJ1-1, with no clear D. CDR3 residues: CASSPTSGIAEAFF. In DNA form, the CDR3 reads TGTGCCAGCAGCCCGACATCCGGGATCGCTGAAGCTTTCTTT. Full variable domain (remainder filled in from reference TRBV5-5 and TRBJ1-1): DAGVTQSPTHLIKTRGQQVTLRCSPISGHKSVSWYQQVLGQGPQFIFQYYEKEERGRGNFPDRFSARQFPNYSSELNVNALLLGDSALYLCASSPTSGIAEAFFGQGTRLTVV.